There are many counts of the clone carrying this T cell receptor beta chain. TCRdb re-called the RT-PCR reads with MiXCR, one entry per CDR3 protein. The profile shows about 680,000 distinct CDR3 sequences, about 14% of them singletons. The material sequenced was memory CD4+ T cells from blood. The receptor comes from a female donor in good health, serving as a healthy control.

CDR3 coding DNA: TGTGCCAGCAGCGTAGCCGCCCGTACAGGGGAAACTGAAGCTTTCTTT. The encoded protein is CASSVAARTGETEAFF. The chain links TRBV9 to TRBJ1-1, with 7 bases aligning to TRBD1. There are 16 residues in the CDR3. J gave up 5 bases and V 0 bases, and 10 bases lay outside the gene matches. CDR1 and CDR2 from the germline V gene are SGDLS and YYNGEE.